Below, 30 T cell receptor beta chains from the same sample are listed, as sequenced in a study of shared clonotypes between healthy human individuals. Naive CD8 cells were CD45RO-negative, positively selected for CCR7, excluding terminally differentiated effector memory CD45RA+ cells. Method: immunoSEQ multiplex PCR; TCRdb's copy keeps in-frame clones and lacks some. This sample carries a few million clones, 85% to 95% of them seen once, and the ten largest clones take approximately 1.7%. The sample consisted of naive CD8+ T cells from PBMCs. Receptor source: a man between 18 and 35 years old in good health. Some clones in this sample may be carry-over from other donors' samples.

This chain connects TRBV4-1 to TRBJ2-1, with D possibly TRBD1 on 6 matching bases. Looked up from germline, CDR1 is MGHRA and CDR2 is YSYEKL. The CDR3 length is 13 residues. The V end lost 4 bases, the J end lost 6 bases, and 10 bases lay between the germline ends. The CDR3 bases are TGCGCCAGCAGCCCTCGCAGGGGCAATGAGCAGTTCTTC. Translating gives CASSPRRGNEQFF.

The V gene is TRBV11-2, the J gene TRBJ2-1, with D perhaps given as TRBD1 or TRBD2 (5 bases each). Germline loops: CDR1 SGHAT, CDR2 FQNNGV. V was clipped by 4 bases and J by 3 bases, with 19 bases between them. This CDR3 region has 17 residues. The CDR3: CASSSSVGESRYNEQFF. CDR3 nucleotide sequence: TGTGCCAGCAGCTCCTCCGTGGGGGAGTCACGCTACAATGAGCAGTTCTTC.

The sample holds one count of this clone. The V and J genes are TRBV5-1 and TRBJ2-1; possibly TRBD2 for D (5 bases). The CDR3 extends over 17 amino acids. V lost 0 bases, J lost 5 bases, and 18 bases lay in between. Germline CDR1 and CDR2: SGHRS and YFSETQ. CDR3 nucleotides: TGCGCCAGCAGCTTGGCCCAGCCCTGGGCCGGGAACAATGAGCAGTTCTTC. It codes for CASSLAQPWAGNNEQFF.

This clone appeared a few times. The chain employs TRBV30 and TRBJ1-5; no firm D call. The V gene's germline CDR1 is GTSNPN and CDR2 SVGIG (reference sequence). Trimming removed 3 bases at V and 0 bases at J, with 15 bases between. The length of the CDR3 is 16 residues. DNA for the CDR3: TGTGCCTGGAGCCCCACTCGGGTGATTAGCAATCAGCCCCAGCATTTT. Translating it yields CAWSPTRVISNQPQHF.

The gene calls are TRBV9 and TRBJ2-7, with D perhaps matching TRBD2 (5 bases). The V gene's germline CDR1 is SGDLS and CDR2 YYNGEE. The germline V and J ends were trimmed by 4 bases and 5 bases, with 16 bases remaining between them. The CDR3 covers 14 residues. This CDR3 reads CASSKGASGNEQYF. The CDR3 nucleotides are TGTGCCAGCAGCAAGGGTGCGAGCGGCAACGAGCAGTACTTC.

The V call is TRBV15, the J call TRBJ2-7; 9 nucleotides agree with TRBD1. This CDR3 has 15 residues. Per the germline V gene, CDR1 is LNHNV and CDR2 is YYDKDF (reference sequence). The J segment lost 3 bases and the V segment lost 5 bases, leaving 8 bases of the junction unmatched. CDR3 amino acids: CATSEGDRENYEQYF. The CDR3 coding sequence is TGTGCCACCAGCGAAGGGGACAGGGAAAACTACGAGCAGTACTTC.

The chain carries TRBV11-3 and TRBJ2-6; D remains unclear. The CDR3 consists of 16 residues. In germline, CDR1 is SGHNT, CDR2 YENEEA. The ends were cut back, 2 bases at V and 0 bases at J, with 8 bases in the middle. CDR3 DNA sequence: TGTGCCAGCAGCTTATGGGCGATCTCTGGGGCCAACGTCCTGACTTTC. It translates to CASSLWAISGANVLTF.

The V call is TRBV29-1, the J call TRBJ2-2, with D unclear. The CDR3 is 16 residues long. Germline CDR1 and CDR2: SQVTM and ANQGSEA. CDR3 loop: CIPRSGSPPGTGELFF. The CDR3 coding sequence is TGCATCCCCCGGTCGGGTTCCCCACCGGGCACCGGGGAGCTGTTTTTT.

This clone has just one count. The gene calls are TRBV30 and TRBJ2-7, with TRBD2 identical over 7 bases. This CDR3 contains 12 residues. Germline loops: CDR1 GTSNPN, CDR2 SVGIG (reference sequence). V was clipped by 7 bases and J by 5 bases; unmatched bases: 8. The CDR3 DNA sequence: TGTGCCTCAAGGGAGGGTAGCCACGAGCAGTACTTC. It specifies CASREGSHEQYF.

This chain links TRBV28 with TRBJ1-1; D possibly corresponds to TRBD1 (5 bases). The CDR3 length is 14 residues. The V gene lost 1 base and the J gene lost 4 bases, with 10 bases spanning the gap. Germline-derived CDR1 and CDR2 are MDHEN and SYDVKM. The CDR3 sequence is CASSLFRAATEAFF. CDR3 nucleotide sequence: TGTGCCAGCAGTTTATTCAGGGCGGCCACTGAAGCTTTCTTT.

This chain links TRBV7-9 with TRBJ2-4; D unclear. V shed 4 bases and J shed 0 bases, with 10 bases lying between them. This CDR3 is built from 15 residues. Germline loops: CDR1 SEHNR, CDR2 FQNEAQ (reference sequence). This CDR3 is CASSSGGLAKNIQYF. The CDR3 nucleotides read TGTGCCAGCAGCTCCGGTGGATTAGCCAAAAACATTCAGTACTTC.

The chain has TRBV5-6 and TRBJ2-5; no firm D call. Germline-derived CDR1 and CDR2 are SGHDT and YYEEEE. V lost 4 bases to trimming and J lost 5 bases, with 18 bases between them. CDR3 length equals 15 residues. CDR3 protein: CASSPRYTEMETQYF. DNA for the CDR3: TGTGCCAGCAGCCCCCGATATACAGAGATGGAGACCCAGTACTTC.

The rearrangement joins TRBV28 to TRBJ2-4; D is tentatively TRBD1 or TRBD2 (5 bases each). The germline V gene has CDR1 MDHEN and CDR2 SYDVKM. Trimming shortened V by 5 bases and J by 6 bases, and 26 bases separated the two germline ends. The CDR3 is 18 residues long. The CDR3 sequence is CASSPPVEGPWVGNIQYF. The CDR3 DNA reads TGTGCCAGCAGTCCGCCGGTTGAGGGACCATGGGTTGGAAACATTCAGTACTTC.

The sample holds one count of this clone. The chain uses TRBV6-1 and TRBJ2-7; D is unresolved. Germline V lookup: CDR1 MNHNS, CDR2 SASEGT. Trimming stripped 2 bases from V and 4 bases from J, with 18 bases between. The CDR3 runs 16 residues. The CDR3: CASSETVGPVSYEQYF. CDR3 nucleotides: TGTGCCAGCAGTGAAACTGTTGGACCCGTCAGTTACGAGCAGTACTTC.

The chain joins TRBV19 to TRBJ2-2; no clear D gene. Per germline, CDR1 LNHDA and CDR2 SQIVND (reference sequence). Trimming took 0 bases from V and 4 from J, leaving 6 bases between them. This CDR3 is 14 amino acids long. The CDR3 nucleotides read TGTGCCAGTAGTATAGATCCGTTCACCGGGGAGCTGTTTTTT. This sequence encodes CASSIDPFTGELFF.

The chain has TRBV7-9 and TRBJ1-2; D perhaps matches TRBD1 (5 bases). This CDR3 region has 14 residues. Germline values: CDR1 SEHNR, CDR2 FQNEAQ (reference sequence). The germline V and J ends were trimmed by 4 bases and 8 bases, with 17 bases remaining between them. This CDR3 reads CASSSSGTRGGYTF. The CDR3 DNA follows: TGTGCCAGCAGCTCCTCCGGGACCCGTGGGGGCTACACCTTC.

As concerns this clone: Other DNA sequences in the same sample also yield this CDR3. The CDR3 here is CASSGTGGTEAFF. In nucleotides, the CDR3 is TGTGCCAGCAGTGGGACAGGAGGAACTGAAGCTTTCTTT. The V and J genes are TRBV6-5 and TRBJ1-1; 8 positions match TRBD1. Per the germline V gene, CDR1 is MNHEY and CDR2 is SVGAGI. Trimming cost V 5 bases and J 5 bases; bases outside gene matches: 4. This CDR3 comprises 13 residues.

Of note for this clone: Within the sample, other DNA sequences also encode this same CDR3. The rearrangement uses TRBV9 and TRBJ2-3; D is unclear. Trimming took off 0 bases at V and 0 bases at J, with 8 bases between the two ends. Germline V gene lookup returns CDR1 SGDLS and CDR2 YYNGEE. The CDR3 totals 15 residues. CDR3 in amino acids: CASSVGGGSTDTQYF. The CDR3 nucleotides read TGTGCCAGCAGCGTAGGTGGCGGAAGCACAGATACGCAGTATTTT.

The genes are TRBV28 and TRBJ2-1; 9 bases map to TRBD1. The CDR3 length is 15 residues. Germline trimming cut 3 bases from V and 4 bases from J; bases unmatched to any gene: 4. Germline V CDR1 and CDR2: MDHEN, SYDVKM. As DNA, the CDR3 is TGTGCCAGCAGTTTGGGGACAGGGTTTTACAATGAGCAGTTCTTC. Translated, it gives CASSLGTGFYNEQFF.

The genes are TRBV11-2 and TRBJ1-5; D may be TRBD1 (5 bases). CDR1 SGHAT and CDR2 FQNNGV come from the germline V gene. This CDR3 comprises 19 residues. V was cut by 0 bases and J by 3 bases, with 21 bases left in between. The CDR3 spells CASSLDQITREKYNQPQHF. The CDR3 DNA reads TGTGCCAGCAGCTTAGATCAAATTACCAGGGAGAAATACAATCAGCCCCAGCATTTT.

V gene TRBV28 combines with J gene TRBJ2-1, with D maybe TRBD1 (7 bases). V shed 5 bases and J shed 7 bases, with 12 bases lying between them. This CDR3 contains 13 residues. Germline V gene sequence: CDR1 MDHEN, CDR2 SYDVKM. Here the CDR3 reads CASSPGGRNEQFF. DNA of the CDR3: TGTGCCAGCAGTCCAGGGGGGCGGAATGAGCAGTTCTTC.

The V gene is TRBV4-1, the J gene TRBJ2-3, with TRBD2 matching 10 bases. The CDR3 has 17 residues. Germline-derived CDR1 and CDR2 are MGHRA and YSYEKL. V trimming: 4 bases; J trimming: 0 bases; junction bases outside the gene matches: 7. CDR3 region: CASSPTLAGASTDTQYF. DNA for the CDR3: TGCGCCAGCAGCCCCACCCTAGCGGGAGCTAGCACAGATACGCAGTATTTT.

The rearrangement uses TRBV27 and TRBJ1-4, with 8 bases fitting TRBD1. J lost 8 bases, V lost 10 bases, and 9 bases had no gene match. There are 13 residues in the CDR3. CDR1 MNHEY and CDR2 SMNVEV come from the germline V gene (reference sequence). CDR3 DNA sequence: TGTGCCACCTTGGACAGGGATATGGAAAAACTGTTTTTT. As protein: CATLDRDMEKLFF.

The rearrangement links TRBV28 to TRBJ1-5; D is ambiguous. Germline values: CDR1 MDHEN, CDR2 SYDVKM. The CDR3 length is 15 residues. Trimming removed 3 bases at V and 5 bases at J, with 14 bases between. The chain's CDR3 is CASSFGSSIDQPQHF. The CDR3 DNA is TGTGCCAGCAGTTTTGGAAGCTCTATAGATCAGCCCCAGCATTTT.

The genes are TRBV6-5 and TRBJ1-1, with a tentative D call TRBD1 (5 bases). This CDR3 region has 15 residues. With 7 bases removed from V and 5 bases from J, the gap between germline ends came to 20 bases. The germline CDR1 and CDR2 sequences are MNHEY and SVGAGI. The CDR3 protein is CASTPGAAGLTEAFF. The DNA of the CDR3 is TGTGCCAGCACTCCCGGGGCGGCAGGGTTAACTGAAGCTTTCTTT.

A few counts support this clone. The genes are TRBV30 and TRBJ1-5; D not certain. V lost 7 bases to trimming and J lost 0 bases, with 10 bases between them. This CDR3 comprises 13 residues. The V gene's germline CDR1 is GTSNPN and CDR2 SVGIG (reference sequence). The CDR3 DNA follows: TGTGCCTTCGGACGGTCTAGCAATCAGCCCCAGCATTTT. Its protein product is CAFGRSSNQPQHF.

The CDR3 sequence: CSVARTGNFYEQYF. The CDR3 nucleotides read TGCAGCGTTGCCCGGACAGGGAACTTCTACGAGCAGTACTTC. The chain carries TRBV29-1 and TRBJ2-7; the match to TRBD1 covers 8 bases. CDR3 length equals 14 residues. With V trimmed by 4 bases and J by 3 bases, 8 bases remained unmatched. CDR1 SQVTM and CDR2 ANQGSEA come from the germline V gene.

In regard to this clone: Being one base from a much bigger clone, this may be a read error. This sample also contains other DNA sequences that code for the same CDR3. V is TRBV5-1 and J is TRBJ2-1; possible D gene TRBD1, 6 bases. This CDR3 has 12 residues. V dropped 2 bases and J dropped 6 bases, with 6 bases sitting between them. In germline, CDR1 is SGHRS, CDR2 YFSETQ. The CDR3 loop is CASSLGGNEQFF. The CDR3 DNA reads as TGCGCCAGCAGCTTAGGGGGCAATGAGCAGTTCTTC.

V and J are TRBV19 and TRBJ2-2; D ambiguous. The V end lost 3 bases, the J end lost 4 bases, and 6 bases lay between the germline ends. This CDR3 region has 13 residues. Germline values: CDR1 LNHDA, CDR2 SQIVND (reference sequence). In DNA, the CDR3 is TGTGCCAGTAGTATCCTAACCACCGGGGAGCTGTTTTTT. This codes for CASSILTTGELFF.

This clone was observed a single time. The chain links TRBV7-9 to TRBJ2-2; 9 bases are shared with TRBD2. The germline V gene encodes CDR1 SEHNR and CDR2 FQNEAQ (reference sequence). CDR3 length: 15 residues. Germline trimming cut 5 bases from V and 3 bases from J; bases unmatched to any gene: 4. CDR3: CASSLGLAHTGELFF. The CDR3 bases are TGTGCCAGCAGCCTTGGACTAGCGCACACCGGGGAGCTGTTTTTT.